Listed below are T cell receptor beta chains from one sample, sequenced in a study of blood T cell repertoires in COVID-19. Measured with immunoSEQ multiplex PCR; TCRdb has only the in-frame clones, and not every one. Of some 260,000 clones listed, roughly 82% are singletons. Sequenced material: peripheral blood. The receptors derive from a woman at least 80 years old with active or convalescent COVID-19. The CDR3 runs from the conserved cysteine through the conserved F or W. A D gene is named only where the DNA matches it firmly. A clone size is listed for some rows: how often the clone was seen (once, few, many), or a class if it is expanded.

v_call,d_call,clone_size,j_call,cdr3_nt,cdr3_aa
TRBV18,.,.,TRBJ1-5,TGTGCCAGCTCCAGGGGTAGAGATCAGCCCCAGCATTTT,CASSRGRDQPQHF
TRBV2,.,.,TRBJ1-2,TGTGCCAGCGGAGGACAGACCTCGATTAACTATGGCTACACCTTC,CASGGQTSINYGYTF
TRBV10-3,.,.,TRBJ1-2,TGTGCCATCAGTGAGTCGAACAGGGACTATGGCTACACCTTC,CAISESNRDYGYTF
TRBV5-1,.,.,TRBJ1-1,TGCGCCAGCCACGGGACACCGGGCGATGGCACTGAAGCTTTCTTT,CASHGTPGDGTEAFF
TRBV30,.,.,TRBJ1-5,TGTGCCTGGAGCGTGACAGGACTCTATCAGCCCCAGCATTTT,CAWSVTGLYQPQHF
TRBV5-5,.,once,TRBJ1-3,TGTGCCAGCAGCTTGATGCTAAATTTAGGAAACACCATATATTTT,CASSLMLNLGNTIYF
TRBV6-5,TRBD1,.,TRBJ1-5,TGTGCCAGCAGAGACAGGGCCGGTCAGCCCCAGCATTTT,CASRDRAGQPQHF
TRBV18,TRBD1,.,TRBJ2-5,TGTGCCGCGTCCCCCGGACAGGGATGGGAAGAGACCCAGTACTTC,CAASPGQGWEETQYF
TRBV5-1,.,few,TRBJ1-2,TGCGCCAGCAGCTTGGCGGGGAATATCTATGGCTACACCTTC,CASSLAGNIYGYTF
TRBV28,TRBD1,.,TRBJ1-2,TGTGCCAGCAGTACAGGGGTTTATGGCTACACCTTC,CASSTGVYGYTF
TRBV5-1,TRBD2,once,TRBJ2-7,TGCGCCAGCAGCAAGACTAGCGGGAGCTCCTACGAGCAGTACTTC,CASSKTSGSSYEQYF
TRBV2,.,.,TRBJ1-5,TGTGCCAGCAAAAGCGGGGGCAACCTGAATCAGCCCCAGCATTTT,CASKSGGNLNQPQHF
TRBV15,TRBD1,.,TRBJ2-2,TGTGCCACCAGAGGGGGCTACACCGGGGAGCTGTTTTTT,CATRGGYTGELFF
TRBV24-1,TRBD1,.,TRBJ1-5,TGTGCCACCAGTGACTCCGGGACAGGGGTCAATCAGCCCCAGCATTTT,CATSDSGTGVNQPQHF
TRBV5-6,.,once,TRBJ2-1,TGTGCCAGCAGCCCCATCGACAGGAATTACAATGAGCAGTTCTTC,CASSPIDRNYNEQFF
TRBV19,.,once,TRBJ1-5,TGTGCCAGTAGCCTAGGGAATACTGGGCCCGGGAGAGGGTACAATCAGCCCCAGCATTTT,CASSLGNTGPGRGYNQPQHF
TRBV9,TRBD1,.,TRBJ1-4,TGTGCCAGCAGCGTAGGACAGGGAGCAACTAATGAAAAACTGTTTTTT,CASSVGQGATNEKLFF
TRBV5-1,TRBD1,.,TRBJ1-4,TGCGCCAGCAGCTTGCAGGGGGCAACTAATGAAAAACTGTTTTTT,CASSLQGATNEKLFF
TRBV2,TRBD2,.,TRBJ2-1,TGTGCCAGCAGCTCCCTAGCGGGGACCTCCTACAATGAGCAGTTCTTC,CASSSLAGTSYNEQFF
TRBV5-5,.,once,TRBJ2-7,TGTGCCAGCAGCTTGCCAGGGGTAGGCTACGAGCAGTACTTC,CASSLPGVGYEQYF